These 22 T cell receptor beta chains originate from one sample sequenced in a study of control samples from healthy donors and cancer patients. Clones were sequenced by immunoSEQ multiplex PCR, and TCRdb holds only the in-frame ones, with some missing. The sample shows 50,000 or so clones, nearly 95% of them seen only once. The material sequenced was PBMCs. The receptors come from a woman between 45 and 60 years old with head and neck cancer.

V and J are TRBV2 and TRBJ2-3; 10 bases map to TRBD2. CDR3 length: 18 residues. The germline V gene has CDR1 SNHLY and CDR2 FYNNEI. The V segment lost 2 bases and the J segment 2 bases; nucleotides outside the gene matches: 10. The CDR3 spells CASSELASGGLSTDTQYF. The CDR3 nucleotides read TGTGCCAGCAGTGAATTAGCTAGCGGGGGCCTATCCACAGATACGCAGTATTTT.

The chain combines TRBV19 with TRBJ1-5; a weak D match, TRBD1 (5 bases). CDR1 and CDR2 from the germline V gene are LNHDA and SQIVND (reference sequence). V lost 6 bases and J 2 bases, leaving 14 bases between the germline ends. The CDR3 sequence is 15 residues long. CDR3 in amino acids: CASSPAGWGNQPQHF. The CDR3 DNA reads TGTGCCAGTAGCCCGGCAGGGTGGGGCAATCAGCCCCAGCATTTT. Using reference TRBV19 and TRBJ1-5 for the parts outside the CDR3, the full variable domain is DGGITQSPKYLFRKEGQNVTLSCEQNLNHDAMYWYRQDPGQGLRLIYYSQIVNDFQKGDIAEGYSVSREKKESFPLTVTSAQKNPTAFYLCASSPAGWGNQPQHFGDGTRLSIL.

This rearrangement joins TRBV7-2 to TRBJ2-7; D not resolved. The CDR3 has 16 amino acids. Germline lookup yields CDR1 SGHTA and CDR2 FQGNSA. V was clipped by 5 bases and J by 0 bases, with 17 bases between them. In nucleotides, the CDR3 is TGTGCCAGCAGCCAAACCCCCAGGATGAGCTCCTACGAGCAGTACTTC. This codes for CASSQTPRMSSYEQYF.

The rearrangement uses TRBV11-2 and TRBJ2-3; tentative D call: TRBD1 (6 bases). The germline CDR1 and CDR2 sequences are SGHAT and FQNNGV. The V end was cut by 2 bases, the J end by 1 base, with 10 bases between. This CDR3 spans 15 amino acids. CDR3 loop: CASSLTGHRTDTQYF. DNA of the CDR3: TGTGCCAGCAGCTTAACGGGACACCGCACAGATACGCAGTATTTT.

The chain links TRBV10-3 to TRBJ2-2; D remains unclear. The V gene's germline CDR1 is ENHRY and CDR2 SYGVKD. This CDR3 region has 13 residues. V dropped 8 bases and J dropped 0 bases, with 7 bases sitting between them. The CDR3 loop is CAIGPPNTGELFF. The CDR3 nucleotides read TGTGCCATCGGGCCTCCGAACACCGGGGAGCTGTTTTTT.

Points on this clone: A read error may account for a junction end that differs from germline. The CDR3 DNA follows: TGTGCCAGCTCGCCACCGGGACAGTCGAACACCGGGGAGCTGTTTTTT. It codes for CASSPPGQSNTGELFF. V is TRBV18 and J is TRBJ2-2; 7 nucleotides match TRBD1. Germline loops: CDR1 KGHSH, CDR2 LQKENI. The CDR3 has 16 amino acids.

The rearrangement joins TRBV19 to TRBJ2-6; 8 nucleotides align to TRBD1. The CDR3 runs to 16 residues. The germline gives CDR1 LNHDA, CDR2 SQIVND (reference sequence). With 7 bases clipped from V and 2 bases from J, the junction kept 7 bases outside the gene matches. The CDR3 sequence is CASTIRTGTGANVLTF. The CDR3 DNA follows: TGTGCCAGTACCATACGGACAGGGACTGGGGCCAACGTCCTGACTTTC.

The CDR3 sequence: CASSGQSAGELFF. CDR3 nucleotides: TGTGCCAGCAGCGGACAGTCCGCCGGGGAGCTGTTTTTT. V usage is TRBV7-9 and J usage is TRBJ2-2, with D possibly TRBD1 on 6 matching bases. V lost 5 bases and J 6 bases, leaving 10 bases between the germline ends. Germline V lookup: CDR1 SEHNR, CDR2 FQNEAQ (reference sequence). The CDR3 is 13 residues long.

J is TRBJ1-2 and V is TRBV4-1, with TRBD1 as a possible D gene (5 bases). The CDR3 extends over 16 amino acids. V was trimmed by 2 bases and J by 2 bases, leaving 15 bases between them. CDR1 is MGHRA, CDR2 YSYEKL, per germline. The DNA for the CDR3 is TGCGCCAGCAGCCAAACTGGGACGAATGGAAACTATGGCTACACCTTC. Translating gives CASSQTGTNGNYGYTF.

The table lists this clone with a few counts. V usage is TRBV9 and J usage is TRBJ2-3, with D uncertain. Germline V gene lookup returns CDR1 SGDLS and CDR2 YYNGEE. The CDR3 is made up of 14 amino acids. The V end was cut by 4 bases, the J end by 0 bases, with 9 bases between. CDR3 amino acids: CASSRYPSTDTQYF. DNA of the CDR3: TGTGCCAGCAGCCGCTACCCTAGCACAGATACGCAGTATTTT.

The chain recombines TRBV7-2 with TRBJ2-7; TRBD1 might be the D (6 bases). CDR1 is SGHTA, CDR2 FQGNSA, per germline. Trimming left V 1 base short and J 7 bases short, with 17 bases between. The CDR3 runs to 15 residues. CDR3 sequence reads: CASSLDAGEWREQYF. As DNA, the CDR3 is TGTGCCAGCAGCTTAGATGCAGGGGAATGGAGGGAGCAGTACTTC.

The CDR3 here is CASSEFRGGEQYF. Here the CDR3 DNA reads TGTGCCAGCAGTGAATTCAGGGGAGGCGAGCAGTACTTC. The chain uses TRBV6-1 and TRBJ2-7; D is perhaps TRBD1 or TRBD2 (6 bases each). The CDR3 runs to 13 residues. The V gene's germline CDR1 is MNHNS and CDR2 SASEGT. V lost 2 bases and J lost 6, with 11 bases in between.

The chain has TRBV2 and TRBJ2-1, with 11 bases matching TRBD2. Germline-derived CDR1 and CDR2 are SNHLY and FYNNEI. The ends lost 7 bases at V and 4 bases at J; junction bases unmatched: 6. This CDR3 has 15 amino acids. CDR3 coding DNA: TGTGCCAGCACTCCCACTAGCGGGGGATACAATGAGCAGTTCTTC. This codes for CASTPTSGGYNEQFF. The variable domain in full, completed from reference TRBV2 and TRBJ2-1, reads EPEVTQTPSHQVTQMGQEVILRCVPISNHLYFYWYRQILGQKVEFLVSFYNNEISEKSEIFDDQFSVERPDGSNFTLKIRSTKLEDSAMYFCASTPTSGGYNEQFFGPGTRLTVL.

The rearrangement uses TRBV7-3 and TRBJ1-4; 9 bases fit TRBD1. Trimming cost V 5 bases and J 8 bases; bases outside gene matches: 6. Germline V lookup: CDR1 SGHTA, CDR2 FQGTGA. This CDR3 is built from 14 residues. For the CDR3, the DNA is TGTGCCAGCAGCCCGACCGGGACAGGGGAAAAACTGTTTTTT. This sequence encodes CASSPTGTGEKLFF. Together with reference TRBV7-3 and TRBJ1-4, the CDR3 gives the full variable domain: GAGVSQTPSNKVTEKGKYVELRCDPISGHTALYWYRQSLGQGPEFLIYFQGTGAADDSGLPNDRFFAVRPEGSVSTLKIQRTERGDSAVYLCASSPTGTGEKLFFGSGTQLSVL.

The chain has TRBV9 and TRBJ1-2; perhaps TRBD1 as D (5 bases). V lost 0 bases and J 5 bases, leaving 11 bases between the germline ends. This CDR3 region has 14 residues. The germline V gene encodes CDR1 SGDLS and CDR2 YYNGEE. CDR3 in DNA: TGTGCCAGCAGCGTAGGGGTAGGGGAATATGGCTACACCTTC. As protein: CASSVGVGEYGYTF.

This CDR3 is CASNSQGHTDTQYF. The CDR3 DNA reads TGTGCCAGCAACTCTCAGGGGCACACAGATACGCAGTATTTT. This chain uses TRBV11-2 with TRBJ2-3; tentatively, D is TRBD1 (6 bases). This CDR3 has 14 amino acids. V dropped 7 bases and J dropped 2 bases, with 13 bases sitting between them. The germline gives CDR1 SGHAT, CDR2 FQNNGV.

This clone came up once. The chain couples TRBV5-4 to TRBJ2-1; TRBD2 agrees at 13 bases. CDR1 is SGHNT and CDR2 is YYREEE in the germline V gene (reference sequence). The length of the CDR3 is 16 residues. The junction had 3 bases not matched to a gene; V was cut back by 4 bases and J by 2 bases. The CDR3 bases are TGTGCCAGCAGCGTACTAGCGGGGGGGACCTACAATGAGCAGTTCTTC. Amino acids: CASSVLAGGTYNEQFF.

The V call is TRBV30, the J call TRBJ1-5, with D tentatively TRBD1 (6 bases). Germline CDR1 reads GTSNPN; CDR2 reads SVGIG (reference sequence). This CDR3 region has 16 residues. The V end was cut by 2 bases, the J end by 1 base, with 15 bases between. CDR3 region: CAWSRGRAASNQPQHF. In DNA form, the CDR3 reads TGTGCCTGGAGTCGGGGGCGGGCGGCGAGCAATCAGCCCCAGCATTTT.

The chain links TRBV11-3 to TRBJ1-2, with 11 bases aligning to TRBD1. Germline CDR1 is SGHNT and CDR2 is YENEEA. This CDR3 is built from 14 residues. Trimming removed 4 bases from V and 4 bases from J; junction bases left unmatched: 2. CDR3 nucleotide sequence: TGTGCCAGCAGCTCCGGGACAGGGGGCTATGGCTACACCTTC. Its translation: CASSSGTGGYGYTF.

The CDR3 bases are TGTGCCAGCAGCCACTCGCGGGTTTTAACTGAAGCTTTCTTT. Amino acid sequence: CASSHSRVLTEAFF. The chain joins TRBV28 to TRBJ1-1; D unclear. Germline-derived CDR1 and CDR2 are MDHEN and SYDVKM. This CDR3 comprises 14 residues. The ends were cut back, 6 bases at V and 5 bases at J, with 16 bases in the middle.

The genes are TRBV5-1 and TRBJ1-3; possibly TRBD1 for D (6 bases). The CDR3 contains 15 residues. From germline, CDR1 is SGHRS and CDR2 YFSETQ. Trimming took off 0 bases at V and 2 bases at J, with 9 bases between the two ends. The chain's CDR3 is CASSLAGVTGNTIYF. CDR3 coding DNA: TGCGCCAGCAGCTTGGCAGGGGTAACTGGAAACACCATATATTTT.

The chain uses TRBV9 and TRBJ2-1, with 9 bases lining up with TRBD2. The CDR3 is 16 residues long. Germline V gene sequence: CDR1 SGDLS, CDR2 YYNGEE. Unmatched junction bases numbered 3, after V lost 2 bases and J lost 0 bases. CDR3 nucleotides: TGTGCCAGCAGCGTGGATAGCGGGAGCTCCTACAATGAGCAGTTCTTC. It encodes CASSVDSGSSYNEQFF. The whole variable domain, filled in from reference TRBV9 and TRBJ2-1, reads DSGVTQTPKHLITATGQRVTLRCSPRSGDLSVYWYQQSLDQGLQFLIQYYNGEERAKGNILERFSAQQFPDLHSELNLSSLELGDSALYFCASSVDSGSSYNEQFFGPGTRLTVL.